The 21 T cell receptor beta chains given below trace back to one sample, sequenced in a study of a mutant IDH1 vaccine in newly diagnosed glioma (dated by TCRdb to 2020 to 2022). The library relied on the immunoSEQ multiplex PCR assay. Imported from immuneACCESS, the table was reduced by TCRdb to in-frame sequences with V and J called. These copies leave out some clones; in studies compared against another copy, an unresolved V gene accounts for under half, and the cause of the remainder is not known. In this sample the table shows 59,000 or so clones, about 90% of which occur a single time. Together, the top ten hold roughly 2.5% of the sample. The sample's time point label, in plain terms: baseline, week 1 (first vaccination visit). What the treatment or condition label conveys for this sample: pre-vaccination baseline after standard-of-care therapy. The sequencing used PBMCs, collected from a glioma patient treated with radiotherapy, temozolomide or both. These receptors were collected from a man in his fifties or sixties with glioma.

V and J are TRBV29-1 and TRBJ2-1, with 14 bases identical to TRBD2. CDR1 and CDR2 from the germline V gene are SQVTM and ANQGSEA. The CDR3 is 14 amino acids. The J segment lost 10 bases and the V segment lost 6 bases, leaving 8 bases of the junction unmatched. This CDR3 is CSVATGTSGSEQFF. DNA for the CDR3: TGCAGCGTCGCCACCGGGACTAGCGGGAGCGAGCAGTTCTTC.

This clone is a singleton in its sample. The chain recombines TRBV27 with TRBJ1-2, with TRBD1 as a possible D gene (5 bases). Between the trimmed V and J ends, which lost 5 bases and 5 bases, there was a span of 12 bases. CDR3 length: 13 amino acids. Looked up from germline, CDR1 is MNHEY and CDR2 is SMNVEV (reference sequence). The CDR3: CASSPGLRYGYTF. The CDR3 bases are TGTGCCAGCAGTCCGGGGCTACGGTATGGCTACACCTTC.

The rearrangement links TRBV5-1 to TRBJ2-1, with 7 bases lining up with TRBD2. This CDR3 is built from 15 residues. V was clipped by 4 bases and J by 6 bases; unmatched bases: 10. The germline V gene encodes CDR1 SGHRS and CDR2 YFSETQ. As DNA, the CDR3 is TGCGCCAGCAGCCTAGCGGAGGTGGGGACCAATGAGCAGTTCTTC. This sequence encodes CASSLAEVGTNEQFF.

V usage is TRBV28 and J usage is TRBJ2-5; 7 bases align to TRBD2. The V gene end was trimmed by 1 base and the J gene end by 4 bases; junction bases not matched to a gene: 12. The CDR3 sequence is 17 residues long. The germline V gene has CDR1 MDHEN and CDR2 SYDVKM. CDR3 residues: CASSLSASGLSRETQYF. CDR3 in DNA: TGTGCCAGCAGTTTATCGGCTAGCGGACTATCGCGAGAGACCCAGTACTTC.

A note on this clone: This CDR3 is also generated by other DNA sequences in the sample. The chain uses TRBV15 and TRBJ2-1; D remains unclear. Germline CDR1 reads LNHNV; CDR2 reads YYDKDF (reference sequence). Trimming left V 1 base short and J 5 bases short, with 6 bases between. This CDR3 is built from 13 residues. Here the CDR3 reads CATSRASHNEQFF. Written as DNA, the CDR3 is TGTGCCACCAGCAGAGCCAGTCACAATGAGCAGTTCTTC.

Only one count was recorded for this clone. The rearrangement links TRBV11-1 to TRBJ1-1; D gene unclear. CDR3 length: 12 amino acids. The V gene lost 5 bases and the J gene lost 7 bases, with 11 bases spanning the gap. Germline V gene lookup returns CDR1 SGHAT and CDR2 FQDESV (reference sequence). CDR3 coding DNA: TGTGCCAGCAGCGCCACGACTATTGAAGCTTTCTTT. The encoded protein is CASSATTIEAFF.

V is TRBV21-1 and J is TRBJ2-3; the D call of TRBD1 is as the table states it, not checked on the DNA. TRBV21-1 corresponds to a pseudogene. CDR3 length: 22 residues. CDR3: CASRLPSRDTRKGCGSTDTQYF. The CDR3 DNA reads TGTGCCAGCAGATTACCTTCTCGGGACACCCGGAAGGGTTGCGGTAGCACAGATACGCAGTATTTT.

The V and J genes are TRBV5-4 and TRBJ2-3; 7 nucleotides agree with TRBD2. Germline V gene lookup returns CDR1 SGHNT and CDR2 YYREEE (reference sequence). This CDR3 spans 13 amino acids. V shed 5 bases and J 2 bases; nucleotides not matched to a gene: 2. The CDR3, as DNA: TGTGCCAGCAGTGGGACTATCACAGATACGCAGTATTTT. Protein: CASSGTITDTQYF.

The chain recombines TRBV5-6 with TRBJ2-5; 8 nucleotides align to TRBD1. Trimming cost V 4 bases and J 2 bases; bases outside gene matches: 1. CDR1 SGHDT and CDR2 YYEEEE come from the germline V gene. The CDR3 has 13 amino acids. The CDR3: CASSHRGQETQYF. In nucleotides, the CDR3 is TGTGCCAGCAGCCACAGGGGGCAAGAGACCCAGTACTTC.

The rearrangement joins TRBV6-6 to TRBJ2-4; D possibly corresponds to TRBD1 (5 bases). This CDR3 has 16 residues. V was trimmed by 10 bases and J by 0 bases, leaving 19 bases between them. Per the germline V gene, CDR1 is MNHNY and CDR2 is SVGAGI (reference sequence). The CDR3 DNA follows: TGTGCCACCGATTACCGACGGACATTAGCCAAAAACATTCAGTACTTC. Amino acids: CATDYRRTLAKNIQYF.

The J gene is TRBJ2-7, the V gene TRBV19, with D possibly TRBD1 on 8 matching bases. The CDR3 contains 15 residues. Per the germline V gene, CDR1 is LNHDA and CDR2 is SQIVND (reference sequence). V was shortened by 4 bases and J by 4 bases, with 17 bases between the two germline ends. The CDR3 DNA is TGTGCCAGTAGTAGCAGGGGGCTGCGGGGGTACGAGCAGTACTTC. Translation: CASSSRGLRGYEQYF.

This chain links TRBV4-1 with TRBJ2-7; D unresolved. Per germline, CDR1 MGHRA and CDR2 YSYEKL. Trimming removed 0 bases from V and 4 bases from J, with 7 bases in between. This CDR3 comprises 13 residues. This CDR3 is CASSQDFTYEQYF. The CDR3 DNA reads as TGCGCCAGCAGCCAAGATTTCACTTACGAGCAGTACTTC.

Here the CDR3 reads CASSLAFGTVQETQYF. The CDR3 DNA follows: TGCGCCAGCAGCTTGGCCTTCGGGACAGTACAAGAGACCCAGTACTTC. J is TRBJ2-5 and V is TRBV5-1, with TRBD1 matching over 7 bases. This CDR3 is built from 16 residues. Unmatched junction bases numbered 7, after V lost 0 bases and J lost 2 bases. Germline CDR1 SGHRS, CDR2 YFSETQ.

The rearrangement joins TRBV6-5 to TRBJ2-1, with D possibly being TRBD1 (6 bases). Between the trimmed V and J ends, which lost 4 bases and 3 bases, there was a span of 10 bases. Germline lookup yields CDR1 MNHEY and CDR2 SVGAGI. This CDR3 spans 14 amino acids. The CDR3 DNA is TGTGCCAGCAGTTCAAGACAGGTCTACAATGAGCAGTTCTTC. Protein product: CASSSRQVYNEQFF.

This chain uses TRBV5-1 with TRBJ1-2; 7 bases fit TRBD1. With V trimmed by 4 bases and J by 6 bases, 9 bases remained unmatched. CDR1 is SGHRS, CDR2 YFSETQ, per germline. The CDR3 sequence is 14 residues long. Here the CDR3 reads CASSKGQVLDGYTF. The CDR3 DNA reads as TGCGCCAGCAGCAAAGGACAGGTATTGGATGGCTACACCTTC.

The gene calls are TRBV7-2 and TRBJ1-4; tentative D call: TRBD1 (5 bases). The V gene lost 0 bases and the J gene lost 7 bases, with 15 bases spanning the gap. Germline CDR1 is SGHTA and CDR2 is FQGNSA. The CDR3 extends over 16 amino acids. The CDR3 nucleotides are TGTGCCAGCAGCTTAGCGGGTGGGGGAGTTGCTGAAAAACTGTTTTTT. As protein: CASSLAGGGVAEKLFF.

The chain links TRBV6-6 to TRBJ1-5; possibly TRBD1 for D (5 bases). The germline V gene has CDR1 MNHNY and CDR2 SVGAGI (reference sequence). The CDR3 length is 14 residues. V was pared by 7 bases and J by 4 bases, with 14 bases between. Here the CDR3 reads CASTPGGSNQPQHF. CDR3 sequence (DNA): TGTGCCAGCACCCCGGGGGGGTCAAATCAGCCCCAGCATTTT.

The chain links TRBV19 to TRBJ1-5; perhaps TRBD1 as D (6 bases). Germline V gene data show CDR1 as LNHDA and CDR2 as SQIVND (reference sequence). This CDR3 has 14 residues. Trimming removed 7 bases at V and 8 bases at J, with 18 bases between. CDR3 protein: CASMNRDLREPQHF. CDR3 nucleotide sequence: TGTGCCAGTATGAACAGGGACCTGAGGGAGCCCCAGCATTTT.

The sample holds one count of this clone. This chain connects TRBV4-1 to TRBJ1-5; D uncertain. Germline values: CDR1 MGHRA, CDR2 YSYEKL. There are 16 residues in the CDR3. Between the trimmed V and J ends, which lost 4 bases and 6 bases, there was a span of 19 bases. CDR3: CASSREAFGLGQPQHF. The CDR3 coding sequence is TGCGCCAGCAGCCGCGAAGCATTTGGGTTGGGTCAGCCCCAGCATTTT.

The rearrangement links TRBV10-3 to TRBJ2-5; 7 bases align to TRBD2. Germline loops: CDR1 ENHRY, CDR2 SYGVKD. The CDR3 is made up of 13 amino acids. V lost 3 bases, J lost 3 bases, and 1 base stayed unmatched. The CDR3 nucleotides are TGTGCCATCAGTGAAGCGGGAAAAGAGACCCAGTACTTC. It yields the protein CAISEAGKETQYF.

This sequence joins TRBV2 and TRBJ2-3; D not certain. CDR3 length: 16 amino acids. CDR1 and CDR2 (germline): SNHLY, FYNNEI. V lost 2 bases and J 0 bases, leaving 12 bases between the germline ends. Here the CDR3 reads CASSERVLSSTDTQYF. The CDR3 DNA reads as TGTGCCAGCAGTGAAAGGGTCCTGAGCAGCACAGATACGCAGTATTTT.